Sequencing of this T cell receptor (beta chain) was carried out in a study of blood T cell repertoires in COVID-19. Germline V CDR1 and CDR2: SGHAT, FQNNGV. This CDR3 contains 17 residues. Trimming cost V 0 bases and J 3 bases; bases outside gene matches: 7. Original analysis: By means of reference gene primer amplification, nucleated cell counts were estimated. Assay: immunoSEQ multiplex PCR; the TCRdb copy retains only in-frame clones and omits some. V and J calls and clone size are as listed in that table; D and trimming were resolved from the DNA. This sample has hundreds of thousands of clones; approximately 88% occur once, and the top ten carry under 8%. Patients of the Seattle cohort, enrolled during active infection, were followed longitudinally.

The chain is built from TRBV11-2 and TRBJ2-1; the match to TRBD2 covers 8 bases. The sequenced material came from peripheral blood. The TCR comes from a woman between 25 and 40 years old with COVID-19, enrolled during active disease. Written as DNA, the CDR3 is TGTGCCAGCAGCTTAGACGTGGCGGGGGGACACTACAATGAGCAGTTCTTC. As protein: CASSLDVAGGHYNEQFF. Based on the CDR3 plus reference TRBV11-2 and TRBJ2-1, the full variable domain is EAGVAQSPRYKIIEKRQSVAFWCNPISGHATLYWYQQILGQGPKLLIQFQNNGVVDDSQLPKDRFSAERLKGVDSTLKIQPAKLEDSAVYLCASSLDVAGGHYNEQFFGPGTRLTVL.